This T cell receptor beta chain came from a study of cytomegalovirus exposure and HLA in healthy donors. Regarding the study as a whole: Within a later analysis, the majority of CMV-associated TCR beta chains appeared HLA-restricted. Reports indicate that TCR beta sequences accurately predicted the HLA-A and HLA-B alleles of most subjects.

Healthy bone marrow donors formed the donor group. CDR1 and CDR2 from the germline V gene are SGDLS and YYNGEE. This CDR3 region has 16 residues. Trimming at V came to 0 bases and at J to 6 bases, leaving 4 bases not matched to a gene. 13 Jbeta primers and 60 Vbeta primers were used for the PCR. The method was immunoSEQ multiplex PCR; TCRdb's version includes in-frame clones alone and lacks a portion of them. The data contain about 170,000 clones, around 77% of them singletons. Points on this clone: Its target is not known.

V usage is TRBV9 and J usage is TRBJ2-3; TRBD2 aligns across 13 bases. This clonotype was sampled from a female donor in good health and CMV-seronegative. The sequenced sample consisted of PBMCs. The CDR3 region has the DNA TGTGCCAGCAGCGTAGGGACTAGCGGGAGTAGGGATACGCAGTATTTT. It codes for CASSVGTSGSRDTQYF.